This T cell receptor (beta chain) emerged from a study of beta chain features in type 1 diabetes. Across the study: What patients shared with healthy donors was a similar profile of age, gender and cell yields. Study outcomes and limitations: The study found that naive, central memory and Treg TCRB repertoires appeared more similar in patients than in healthy donors.

Notes on this clone: Its antigen is unidentified.

Trimming took off 3 bases at V and 0 bases at J, with 8 bases between the two ends. The CDR3 sequence is 14 residues long. Germline V gene lookup returns CDR1 SGHRS and CDR2 YFSETQ. Investigators reverse transcribed all isolated RNA, so they sequenced expressed TCRB transcripts. Clones were sequenced by immunoSEQ multiplex PCR, and TCRdb holds only the in-frame ones, with some missing. The data contain about 340,000 clones, less than 9.5% of them singletons. This TCR derives from a woman aged 18 to 35 in good health. This rearrangement joins TRBV5-1 to TRBJ2-3; D unresolved. Material for sequencing was central memory CD4+ T cells from blood. The CDR3 loop is CASSSDASTDTQYF. CDR3 nucleotide sequence: TGCGCCAGCAGCTCCGATGCTAGCACAGATACGCAGTATTTT.